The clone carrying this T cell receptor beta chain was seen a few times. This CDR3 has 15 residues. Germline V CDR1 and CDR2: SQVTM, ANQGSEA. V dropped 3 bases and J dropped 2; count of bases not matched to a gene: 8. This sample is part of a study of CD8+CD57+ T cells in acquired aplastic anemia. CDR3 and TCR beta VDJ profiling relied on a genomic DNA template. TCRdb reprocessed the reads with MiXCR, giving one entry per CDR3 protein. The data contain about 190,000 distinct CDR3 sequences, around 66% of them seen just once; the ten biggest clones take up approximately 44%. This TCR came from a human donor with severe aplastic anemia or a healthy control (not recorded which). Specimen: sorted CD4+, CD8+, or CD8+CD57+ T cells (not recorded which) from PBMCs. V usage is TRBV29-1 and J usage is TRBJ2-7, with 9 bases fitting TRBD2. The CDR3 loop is CSVELASGTTYEQYF. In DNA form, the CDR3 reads TGCAGCGTTGAGCTCGCTAGCGGGACAACCTACGAGCAGTACTTC.